One sample yielded the 9 T cell receptor beta chains listed below, sequenced in a study of T cells in Graves' hyperthyroidism and ophthalmopathy. Template material for amplifying TCR beta CDR3 regions consisted of RNA transcripts. Initially, a first-round RT-PCR of the TCR CDR3 employed the HTBI primer set. TCRdb independently ran MiXCR on the multiplex PCR reads; one entry per CDR3 protein. This sample has 250,000 to 300,000 distinct CDR3 sequences; about an eighth occur once, and the top ten carry 7% to 8.5%. Sequencing was carried out using blood. The receptors shown here come from a young woman with Graves' hyperthyroidism that later progressed to Graves' ophthalmopathy.

This clonotype was counted between two and nine times. The CDR3 end shows no conserved phenylalanine or tryptophan, and so a read error is likely. This chain links TRBV30 with TRBJ2-7; 8 nucleotides align to TRBD1. The CDR3 has 16 residues. The germline V gene has CDR1 GTSNPN and CDR2 SVGIG (reference sequence). Trimming cost V 0 bases and J 7 bases; bases outside gene matches: 14. CDR3 amino acids: CAWSVRWLQGAGEQYL. The CDR3 DNA follows: TGTGCCTGGAGTGTAAGGTGGTTGCAGGGGGCTGGGGAGCAGTACCTC.

Ten or more counts support this clonotype. The rearrangement links TRBV28 to TRBJ2-5; 9 bases are a match to TRBD1. Germline V lookup: CDR1 MDHEN, CDR2 SYDVKM. The CDR3 spans 14 residues. The trim removed 7 bases at V and 4 bases at J, leaving 7 bases unmatched. The CDR3 nucleotides read TGTGCCAGCACCACTCCGACAGGGGGAGAGACCCAGTACTTC. Protein sequence: CASTTPTGGETQYF.

Ten or more counts support this clonotype. V and J are TRBV3-1 and TRBJ1-1; D possibly corresponds to TRBD1 (5 bases). CDR3 size: 12 residues. CDR1 and CDR2 (germline): LGHDT, YNNKEL (reference sequence). Trimming pared 8 bases from V and 4 bases from J, leaving 11 bases between. As DNA, the CDR3 is TGTGCCAGCGCGACAGTCGGCACTGAAGCTTTCTTT. Protein product: CASATVGTEAFF.

The rearrangement uses TRBV19 and TRBJ2-2; D not certain. CDR1 and CDR2 (germline): LNHDA, SQIVND (reference sequence). V shed 8 bases and J shed 4 bases, with 8 bases lying between them. The CDR3 consists of 12 residues. The CDR3 sequence is CASGFTTGELFF. Here the CDR3 DNA reads TGTGCCAGTGGCTTTACCACCGGGGAGCTGTTTTTT.

This clonotype showed up many times. The gene calls are TRBV3-1 and TRBJ2-5; weak D call: TRBD1 (8 bases). Germline V CDR1 and CDR2: LGHDT, YNNKEL (reference sequence). Trimming left V 0 bases short and J 2 bases short, with 16 bases between. The CDR3 length is 17 residues. The CDR3 nucleotides read TGTGCCAGCAGCCAAGAGGATACACAGGGGGGGCAAGAGACCCAGTACTTC. This translates into CASSQEDTQGGQETQYF.

V gene TRBV4-2 combines with J gene TRBJ2-6, with D tentatively TRBD1 or TRBD2 (5 bases each). This CDR3 region has 15 residues. Trimming pared 4 bases from V and 4 bases from J, leaving 11 bases between. Germline lookup yields CDR1 LGHNA and CDR2 YNFKEQ. CDR3 DNA sequence: TGTGCCAGCAGCCCTGGGGGTCCCGGGGCCAACGTCCTGACTTTC. Residues: CASSPGGPGANVLTF.

This clonotype was seen more than once but under ten times. Given a much more abundant clone one base away, this may be a read error. The genes are TRBV27 and TRBJ1-1, with 12 bases fitting TRBD1. V lost 5 bases to trimming and J lost 2 bases; unmatched junction nucleotides: 12. The CDR3 extends over 18 amino acids. CDR1 is MNHEY, CDR2 SMNVEV, per germline (reference sequence). CDR3 nucleotides: TGTGCCAGCAGTCCCATATCCGGGACAGGGGGCCAAAACACTGAAGCTTTCTTT. Translated: CASSPISGTGGQNTEAFF.

The chain employs TRBV2 and TRBJ1-1, with D perhaps TRBD1 (6 bases). Germline V lookup: CDR1 SNHLY, CDR2 FYNNEI. The CDR3 length is 14 residues. V lost 3 bases to trimming and J lost 0 bases, with 8 bases between them. This CDR3 is CASSEDRMNTEAFF. The CDR3, as DNA: TGTGCCAGCAGTGAGGACAGAATGAACACTGAAGCTTTCTTT.

This chain connects TRBV29-1 to TRBJ2-7; 9 nucleotides agree with TRBD2. Trimming at V came to 4 bases and at J to 6 bases, leaving 7 bases not matched to a gene. CDR3 length: 13 amino acids. Germline V CDR1 and CDR2: SQVTM, ANQGSEA. Written as DNA, the CDR3 is TGCAGCGTTGGAGGCGGGAGGGCCAGCGAGCAGTACTTC. Protein product: CSVGGGRASEQYF.